This T cell receptor beta chain was retrieved from a study of OX40 agonist ivuxolimab in advanced cancers. About the full investigation: Ivuxolimab, which targeted the costimulatory receptor OX40 (CD134), was an agonistic, fully human IgG2 monoclonal antibody. Intravenous ivuxolimab was administered to patients every 2 weeks at six dose levels: 0.01, 0.1, 0.3, 1.5, 3 and 10 mg/kg. Among the roughly 52 dose-escalation patients, about 20 had hepatocellular carcinoma, around 15 melanoma, 9 renal cell carcinoma and 9 head and neck cancer. In the dose-escalation cohort, roughly 80% of patients were male, and the mean age was around 60 years, with a range of about 23 to 80. Patients were allowed to have had prior anti-PD-1, anti-PD-L1 or anti-CTLA-4 therapy, and approximately 39% of the dose-escalation patients had been treated with checkpoint inhibitors. Partial responses occurred in three dose-escalation patients, of whom one had hepatocellular carcinoma and two had cutaneous melanoma. Peripheral TCRbeta sequencing was intended to test whether TCR sequence diversity was altered and clonal T-cell expansion was caused by ivuxolimab. The paper covers the monotherapy dose-escalation part of the phase I ivuxolimab trial, which included N ≈ 54 patients.

To sequence the TCRbeta CDR3 region, genomic DNA was isolated from the sorted cells. TCRbeta CDR3 regions were sequenced using the immunoSEQ Assay. TCRdb stores this immuneACCESS table with in-frame sequences only. Part of the clones is absent; in the studies checked, under half of the shortfall reflects unresolved V genes, and no reason is known for the rest. The sample yields more than 45,000 clones; about 81% were counted once. About 7.7% of the sample comes from the top ten. Patients with autoimmune disease history or receiving systemic immunosuppression were excluded from the trial. Peripheral blood for TCR sequencing was collected from all dose cohorts at baseline, on cycle 4 day 1, and on cycle 7 day 1. The samples were drawn from a first-in-human, open-label, multicenter phase I dose-escalation trial of ivuxolimab. Adults with locally advanced or metastatic head and neck squamous cell, hepatocellular, melanoma or renal cell carcinoma were enrolled in the trial. Before TCR sequencing, CD4+ T cells and CD8+ T cells from peripheral blood were sorted into separate populations.

The CDR3 starts with the cysteine, ends with the phenylalanine, and has 13 residues. The read is trimmed to its CDR3 DNA, 39 bases read in frame from base 1. V loses 1 base, J loses 6 bases, and the germline ends lie 8 bases apart. Per the germline V gene, SNHLY is the CDR1 and FYNNEI is the CDR2. On this clone: Its specific antigen is unknown. No clone much larger than this one lies a single base away; base qualities are absent.

General conclusions and limits of the study: Clonal expansion of both CD4+ and CD8+ blood T cells was observed from baseline to week 6 at doses 0.1 to 3.0 mg/kg. The antigen specificity of the peripheral T cells that underwent clonal expansion was not determined. Low levels of normalized T-cell clonal expansion were also seen in some nonresponding patients. On average, CD8+ T cells showed more expanded clones than CD4+ T cells after ivuxolimab. In partial responders in the 0.1-3.0 mg/kg groups, normalized peripheral clonal expansion was found to be among the lowest, especially among CD8+ T cells.

This specimen was CD4+ or CD8+ T cells sorted from blood, taken in a trial of the OX40 agonist ivuxolimab. The V and J genes are TRBV2 and TRBJ2-3; a weak D assignment points to TRBD1 (5 bases agree). The TCR sequence derives from an adult with an advanced solid tumor such as melanoma, head and neck, liver or kidney cancer. At the DNA level, the sequence is TGTGCCAGCAGTGAAGACAGGCTGGATACGCAGTATTTT. The resulting protein is CASSEDRLDTQYF.